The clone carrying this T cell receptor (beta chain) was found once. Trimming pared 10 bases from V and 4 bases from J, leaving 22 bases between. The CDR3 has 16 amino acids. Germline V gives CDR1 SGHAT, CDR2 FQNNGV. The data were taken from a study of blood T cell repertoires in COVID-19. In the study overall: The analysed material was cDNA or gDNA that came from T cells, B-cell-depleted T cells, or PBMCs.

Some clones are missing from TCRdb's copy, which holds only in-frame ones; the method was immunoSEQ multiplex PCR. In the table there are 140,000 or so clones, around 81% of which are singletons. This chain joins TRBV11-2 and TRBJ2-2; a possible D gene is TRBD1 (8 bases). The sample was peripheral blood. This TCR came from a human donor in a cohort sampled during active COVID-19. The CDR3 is CATYRGGPWGTGELFF. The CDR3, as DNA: TGTGCCACTTACAGGGGGGGACCTTGGGGCACCGGGGAGCTGTTTTTT.